The 27 T cell receptor beta chains reported below all come from one sample, sequenced in a study of CD8 T cells in Susac syndrome (dated by TCRdb to the late 2010s). Library preparation was by the immunoSEQ multiplex PCR assay. RNA was extracted with the RNeasy kit and about 0.45 to 1 ug was reverse transcribed using random hexamers. The public sequencing data were trimmed at Q25 with fastp and processed into clonotypes with MiXCR by TCRdb, which kept only in-frame beta chains. CDR3 protein sequences are deduplicated, and each keeps its most common genes and DNA. For this sample there are about 180,000 distinct CDR3 sequences; 90% to 95% appear just once. Approximately 0.11% of the sample is held by the ten biggest clonotypes. The sequenced sample consisted of CD4+ T cells from PBMCs. The receptors originated from a human donor with Susac syndrome.

The chain carries TRBV5-1 and TRBJ1-4; no clear D. The length of the CDR3 is 13 residues. Trimming shortened V by 0 bases and J by 3 bases, and 3 bases separated the two germline ends. Germline values: CDR1 SGHRS, CDR2 YFSETQ. Written as DNA, the CDR3 is TGCGCCAGCAGCTTGGGAGCTAATGAAAAACTGTTTTTT. Translating gives CASSLGANEKLFF.

This clonotype appeared once. The rearrangement uses TRBV5-1 and TRBJ2-1; the D is unclear. Trimming removed 3 bases from V and 0 bases from J, with 7 bases in between. Per germline, CDR1 SGHRS and CDR2 YFSETQ. The CDR3 sequence is 14 residues long. The CDR3 loop reads CASSYQSSYNEQFF. Written as DNA, the CDR3 is TGCGCCAGCAGCTATCAGAGCTCCTACAATGAGCAGTTCTTC.

The chain joins TRBV5-4 to TRBJ2-2; 12 positions agree with TRBD1. The CDR3 runs 17 residues. Germline assignment: CDR1 SGHNT and CDR2 YYREEE (reference sequence). Losses at the gene ends were 0 bases for V and 2 bases for J; bases not matched to a gene: 2. The CDR3 here is CASSLAGTGGNTGELFF. In nucleotides, the CDR3 is TGTGCCAGCAGCTTGGCCGGGACAGGGGGCAACACCGGGGAGCTGTTTTTT.

V and J are TRBV15 and TRBJ2-5; maybe TRBD2 (7 bases). The CDR3 contains 16 residues. The germline V gene has CDR1 LNHNV and CDR2 YYDKDF (reference sequence). V dropped 3 bases and J dropped 2 bases, with 16 bases sitting between them. This chain's CDR3 is CATSRGGRWGQETQYF. CDR3 nucleotides: TGTGCCACCAGCAGGGGGGGGCGATGGGGGCAAGAGACCCAGTACTTC. Full variable domain (rest looked up from reference TRBV15 and TRBJ2-5): DAMVIQNPRYQVTQFGKPVTLSCSQTLNHNVMYWYQQKSSQAPKLLFHYYDKDFNNEADTPDNFQSRRPNTSFCFLDIRSPGLGDTAMYLCATSRGGRWGQETQYFGPGTRLLVL.

V is TRBV6-5 and J is TRBJ2-5; TRBD1 or TRBD2 may be the D gene (5 bases each). V was trimmed by 5 bases and J by 0 bases, leaving 10 bases between them. The V gene's germline CDR1 is MNHEY and CDR2 SVGAGI. There are 14 residues in the CDR3. CDR3 loop: CASSPGADQETQYF. CDR3 coding DNA: TGTGCCAGCAGTCCCGGGGCAGACCAAGAGACCCAGTACTTC.

This clonotype was picked up one time. V and J are TRBV5-1 and TRBJ2-1; 13 bases map to TRBD2. V trimming: 2 bases; J trimming: 11 bases; junction bases outside the gene matches: 4. The CDR3 is 14 residues long. Germline lookup yields CDR1 SGHRS and CDR2 YFSETQ. The CDR3 sequence is CASSLDGTSGKQFF. For the CDR3, the DNA is TGCGCCAGCAGCTTAGACGGGACTAGCGGGAAGCAGTTCTTC.

V usage is TRBV30 and J usage is TRBJ2-7; 7 positions agree with TRBD1. Germline assignment: CDR1 GTSNPN and CDR2 SVGIG (reference sequence). J was trimmed by 3 bases and V by 7 bases; bases with no gene match: 6. The CDR3 has 12 residues. The CDR3 sequence is CASRRQGYEQYF. The CDR3 region has the DNA TGTGCCTCCAGGAGACAGGGCTACGAGCAGTACTTC. Full variable domain (remainder filled in from reference TRBV30 and TRBJ2-7): SQTIHQWPATLVQPVGSPLSLECTVEGTSNPNLYWYRQAAGRGLQLLFYSVGIGQISSEVPQNLSASRPQDRQFILSSKKLLLSDSGFYLCASRRQGYEQYFGPGTRLTVT.

This chain uses TRBV6-1 with TRBJ1-1, with 7 nucleotides matching TRBD1. The CDR3 is 14 amino acids. Germline lookup yields CDR1 MNHNS and CDR2 SASEGT. The V gene end was trimmed by 7 bases and the J gene end by 3 bases; junction bases not matched to a gene: 8. The CDR3 loop reads CASMVRTGDTEAFF. The CDR3 DNA is TGTGCCAGCATGGTCCGGACAGGTGACACTGAAGCTTTCTTT.

The CDR3, as DNA: TGTGCCCCCGTACCTCGGGGGCGGAATCAGCCCCAGCATTTT. It translates to CAPVPRGRNQPQHF. J is TRBJ1-5 and V is TRBV24-1; D is possibly TRBD1 (6 bases). CDR1 is KGHDR, CDR2 SFDVKD, per germline. The CDR3 extends over 14 amino acids. V was pared by 12 bases and J by 4 bases, with 18 bases between.

The chain links TRBV7-2 to TRBJ1-2, with a weak D call TRBD1 (5 bases). Trimming shortened V by 4 bases and J by 6 bases, and 15 bases separated the two germline ends. Germline V gene sequence: CDR1 SGHTA, CDR2 FQGNSA. The CDR3 runs to 14 residues. The CDR3: CASSYSRDYDGYTF. The CDR3 DNA follows: TGTGCCAGCAGCTACAGCAGGGATTACGATGGCTACACCTTC.

The CDR3 loop reads CASSTMRQGKAETQYF. In DNA form, the CDR3 reads TGTGCCAGCAGTACAATGAGGCAGGGGAAGGCAGAGACCCAGTACTTC. V gene TRBV7-9 combines with J gene TRBJ2-5, with a weak D call TRBD1 (6 bases). Germline CDR1 SEHNR, CDR2 FQNEAQ (reference sequence). V shed 6 bases and J shed 4 bases, with 21 bases lying between them. The CDR3 has 16 residues.

The V gene is TRBV15, the J gene TRBJ2-7; D not certain. The CDR3 has 14 amino acids. Trimming removed 0 bases from V and 1 base from J, with 7 bases in between. Germline V gives CDR1 LNHNV, CDR2 YYDKDF (reference sequence). Here the CDR3 DNA reads TGTGCCACCAGCAGAGATCAGCAGTCCTACGAGCAGTACTTC. Translating gives CATSRDQQSYEQYF.

The J gene is TRBJ1-1, the V gene TRBV20-1, with a tentative D call TRBD1 (6 bases). V shed 0 bases and J shed 4 bases, with 18 bases lying between them. This CDR3 spans 16 amino acids. CDR1 and CDR2 from the germline V gene are DFQATT and SNEGSKA (reference sequence). This CDR3 reads CSARDESVGHRTEAFF. In DNA form, the CDR3 reads TGCAGTGCTAGAGATGAATCTGTGGGACACCGCACTGAAGCTTTCTTT.

The V and J genes are TRBV12-3 or TRBV12-4 and TRBJ2-7, with TRBD1 matching 7 bases. V dropped 6 bases and J dropped 3; count of bases not matched to a gene: 5. This CDR3 is built from 13 residues. For the CDR3, the DNA is TGTGCCAGCAGCTCTTACAGGGGCTACGAGCAGTACTTC. Amino acids: CASSSYRGYEQYF.

The chain links TRBV3-1 to TRBJ2-7; possibly TRBD1 for D (6 bases). Looked up from germline, CDR1 is LGHDT and CDR2 is YNNKEL (reference sequence). Trimming took off 4 bases at V and 3 bases at J, with 10 bases between the two ends. This CDR3 spans 13 amino acids. The chain's CDR3 is CASSPGQNYEQYF. The CDR3 DNA is TGTGCCAGCAGCCCAGGACAGAACTACGAGCAGTACTTC.

This rearrangement joins TRBV5-8 to TRBJ1-1; D is ambiguous. Germline V lookup: CDR1 SGHTS, CDR2 YDEGEE. The V and J ends lost 3 bases and 0 bases respectively, with 9 bases between them. This CDR3 region has 14 residues. The DNA of the CDR3 is TGTGCCAGCAGCTCCCACTTGATGAACACTGAAGCTTTCTTT. It yields the protein CASSSHLMNTEAFF.

J is TRBJ2-1 and V is TRBV5-1, with 9 nucleotides matching TRBD2. There are 15 residues in the CDR3. CDR1 is SGHRS, CDR2 YFSETQ, per germline. The V and J ends lost 2 bases and 5 bases, in that order; junction bases with no gene match: 5. CDR3 loop: CASSLPLAGDNEQFF. The CDR3 DNA sequence: TGCGCCAGCAGCTTACCACTAGCGGGTGACAATGAGCAGTTCTTC. Looking up the rest from reference TRBV5-1 and TRBJ2-1 gives the full variable domain: KAGVTQTPRYLIKTRGQQVTLSCSPISGHRSVSWYQQTPGQGLQFLFEYFSETQRNKGNFPGRFSGRQFSNSRSEMNVSTLELGDSALYLCASSLPLAGDNEQFFGPGTRLTVL.

V usage is TRBV3-1 and J usage is TRBJ1-2; 11 bases align to TRBD1. In germline, CDR1 is LGHDT, CDR2 YNNKEL (reference sequence). Losses at the gene ends were 0 bases for V and 1 base for J; bases not matched to a gene: 7. The CDR3 contains 18 residues. The CDR3 bases are TGTGCCAGCAGCCAAGAGCGGGACAGGGGGGAACTTAACTATGGCTACACCTTC. It encodes CASSQERDRGELNYGYTF.

The chain carries TRBV20-1 and TRBJ2-5, with 12 bases matching TRBD2. The CDR3 has 15 residues. V lost 1 base to trimming and J lost 5 bases; unmatched junction nucleotides: 5. CDR1 and CDR2 from the germline V gene are DFQATT and SNEGSKA (reference sequence). CDR3 DNA: TGCAGTGCTAGAGTACTAGCGGGGGGTAGGGAGACCCAGTACTTC. This sequence encodes CSARVLAGGRETQYF.

This clonotype was seen just once. In DNA form, the CDR3 reads TGCAGTGCTACCCGACAGGGGGCCGGGGAGCTGTTTTTT. This encodes CSATRQGAGELFF. The rearrangement joins TRBV20-1 to TRBJ2-2; 9 bases are a match to TRBD1. The CDR3 runs to 13 residues. CDR1 is DFQATT and CDR2 is SNEGSKA in the germline V gene (reference sequence). J lost 6 bases, V lost 4 bases, and 3 bases had no gene match.

J is TRBJ2-3 and V is TRBV9; D ambiguous. V dropped 1 base and J dropped 11 bases, with 14 bases sitting between them. CDR1 and CDR2 (germline): SGDLS, YYNGEE. This CDR3 region has 13 residues. In DNA, the CDR3 is TGTGCCAGCAGCGTACCACCTTCCAGTCAGCAGTATTTT. This sequence encodes CASSVPPSSQQYF.

There are a few counts of this clonotype. The CDR3, as DNA: TGTGCCAGCAGTTCGGCCCGAGACAGGGAAGAGACCCAGTACTTC. This translates into CASSSARDREETQYF. The chain is built from TRBV6-5 and TRBJ2-5; 7 nucleotides align to TRBD1. The germline gives CDR1 MNHEY, CDR2 SVGAGI. This CDR3 comprises 15 residues. With 4 bases clipped from V and 3 bases from J, the junction kept 8 bases outside the gene matches.

This clonotype came up once. The rearrangement links TRBV25-1 to TRBJ1-1; a weak D match, TRBD1 (6 bases). The V gene's germline CDR1 is MGHDK and CDR2 SYGVNS. The CDR3 runs to 13 residues. Trimming cost V 4 bases and J 1 base, with 7 bases left between them. The CDR3 loop reads CASSATGNTEAFF. In DNA, the CDR3 is TGTGCCAGCAGTGCGACAGGGAACACTGAAGCTTTCTTT.

The V gene is TRBV5-6, the J gene TRBJ2-5; 11 bases agree with TRBD1. The germline CDR1 and CDR2 sequences are SGHDT and YYEEEE. With V trimmed by 4 bases and J by 9 bases, 8 bases remained unmatched. This CDR3 is 14 amino acids long. CDR3 DNA sequence: TGTGCCAGCAGCGCATCCGGGACAGGGGGGTCCCAGTACTTC. It yields the protein CASSASGTGGSQYF.

The table lists this clonotype with a few counts. V gene TRBV24-1 combines with J gene TRBJ1-5; unclear D gene. V was cut by 3 bases and J by 7 bases, with 12 bases left in between. Looked up from germline, CDR1 is KGHDR and CDR2 is SFDVKD. The CDR3 consists of 14 residues. The CDR3 loop reads CATSDGTVNQPQHF. The CDR3 nucleotides are TGTGCCACCAGTGATGGTACAGTCAACCAGCCCCAGCATTTT.

The chain has TRBV12-5 and TRBJ2-4; TRBD2 matches 7 bases. The CDR3 has 14 amino acids. The V gene end was trimmed by 9 bases and the J gene end by 0 bases; junction bases not matched to a gene: 5. CDR1 LGHNT and CDR2 FRNRAP come from the germline V gene. The CDR3 region is CASASGIAKNIQYF. CDR3 in DNA: TGTGCTAGCGCCAGCGGGATAGCCAAAAACATTCAGTACTTC.

The CDR3 bases are TGCAGTGCTAGGGCTGAGTCGAGGGGGGTACACACCGGGGAGCTGTTTTTT. Translated, it gives CSARAESRGVHTGELFF. The chain recombines TRBV20-1 with TRBJ2-2, with D perhaps TRBD1 or TRBD2 (6 bases each). V shed 3 bases and J shed 3 bases, with 20 bases lying between them. CDR1 DFQATT and CDR2 SNEGSKA come from the germline V gene (reference sequence). The CDR3 totals 17 residues.